This T cell receptor beta chain appears in the sequencing data of a study of blood T cell repertoires in COVID-19. Authors' data handling: Amplification of reference gene primers was used by the study to estimate nucleated cell counts. The method was immunoSEQ multiplex PCR; TCRdb's version includes in-frame clones alone and lacks a portion of them. V and J calls and clone size are given by that table; D and trimming were obtained from the DNA. The sample records fewer than 90,000 clones, more than 70% being singletons. Germline loops: CDR1 SQVTM, CDR2 ANQGSEA. The CDR3 is 14 amino acids. With V trimmed by 8 bases and J by 7 bases, 16 bases remained unmatched.

Sequencing was performed on peripheral blood. This sequence was found in a human donor in a cohort sampled during active COVID-19. This chain joins TRBV29-1 and TRBJ2-5, with 7 bases aligning to TRBD2. CDR3 sequence: CSTTPGGGVATQYF. CDR3 DNA sequence: TGCAGCACTACCCCGGGGGGTGGGGTCGCGACCCAGTACTTC.